Below are 28 T cell receptor beta chains sequenced from a single sample in a study of sequential checkpoint blockade in melanoma. Treatment of the sample: randomized to nivolumab then ipilimumab (arm A) or the reverse (arm B). Some clones are missing from TCRdb's copy, which holds only in-frame ones; the method was immunoSEQ multiplex PCR. Altogether over 25,000 clones are present, approximately 80% being singletons, with the ten largest covering about an eighth. The starting material was CD8+ T cells sorted from blood (inferred from file names), obtained from a patient given nivolumab and ipilimumab in sequence. The receptor source for this set is a human donor with melanoma.

Regarding this clone: One end of the junction is discordant with germline, which a read error may explain. This sequence joins TRBV7-9 and TRBJ1-2; maybe TRBD1 (6 bases). The CDR3 loop spans 12 amino acids. Germline V lookup: CDR1 SEHNR, CDR2 FQNEAQ (reference sequence). CDR3 in amino acids: CANSEGGDGYTF. DNA for the CDR3: TGTGCCAACAGCGAAGGGGGAGATGGCTACACCTTC.

Only a few counts were recorded for this clone. The V call is TRBV2, the J call TRBJ2-4; weak D call: TRBD2 (5 bases). The CDR3 is made up of 11 amino acids. Germline lookup yields CDR1 SNHLY and CDR2 FYNNEI. Trimming removed 7 bases from V and 8 bases from J, with 9 bases in between. The CDR3 spells CASNSGDIQYF. The CDR3 DNA reads TGTGCCAGCAATTCCGGGGACATTCAGTACTTC.

The rearrangement links TRBV7-3 to TRBJ2-1, with 8 bases identical to TRBD2. The CDR3 sequence is 16 residues long. The junction had 7 bases not matched to a gene; V was cut back by 5 bases and J by 1 base. The germline V gene has CDR1 SGHTA and CDR2 FQGTGA. CDR3 sequence reads: CASSPHAGGSYNEQFF. DNA of the CDR3: TGTGCCAGCAGCCCCCACGCGGGGGGTTCCTACAATGAGCAGTTCTTC. The variable domain in full, with the rest retrieved from reference TRBV7-3 and TRBJ2-1, is GAGVSQTPSNKVTEKGKYVELRCDPISGHTALYWYRQSLGQGPEFLIYFQGTGAADDSGLPNDRFFAVRPEGSVSTLKIQRTERGDSAVYLCASSPHAGGSYNEQFFGPGTRLTVL.

J is TRBJ2-2 and V is TRBV19, with D possibly matching TRBD2 (5 bases). The CDR3 is 14 amino acids. V shed 3 bases and J shed 2 bases, with 7 bases lying between them. Germline V lookup: CDR1 LNHDA, CDR2 SQIVND (reference sequence). CDR3 loop: CASSIGVNTGELFF. For the CDR3, the DNA is TGTGCCAGTAGTATCGGGGTCAACACCGGGGAGCTGTTTTTT.

The chain has TRBV9 and TRBJ1-2; 9 bases fit TRBD1. CDR1 SGDLS and CDR2 YYNGEE come from the germline V gene. The CDR3 has 14 residues. With 4 bases clipped from V and 6 bases from J, the junction kept 7 bases outside the gene matches. CDR3 sequence reads: CASSPEGQGHGYTF. The CDR3 coding sequence is TGTGCCAGCAGCCCAGAAGGACAGGGGCATGGCTACACCTTC.

This chain joins TRBV27 and TRBJ2-7; 9 bases align to TRBD1. J was trimmed by 2 bases and V by 4 bases; bases with no gene match: 6. This CDR3 has 15 residues. Looked up from germline, CDR1 is MNHEY and CDR2 is SMNVEV (reference sequence). The CDR3 is CASSSEDRGTYEQYF. CDR3 coding DNA: TGTGCCAGCAGTTCCGAGGACAGGGGCACCTACGAGCAGTACTTC.

J is TRBJ2-7 and V is TRBV4-1; 7 bases are shared with TRBD1. The V gene's germline CDR1 is MGHRA and CDR2 YSYEKL. CDR3 size: 14 residues. Losses at the gene ends were 1 base for V and 3 bases for J; bases not matched to a gene: 3. CDR3 sequence (DNA): TGCGCCAGCAGCCAAGGGACAGGAATCTACGAGCAGTACTTC. It yields the protein CASSQGTGIYEQYF.

The V gene is TRBV4-1, the J gene TRBJ2-2; TRBD1 matches 12 bases. V lost 1 base, J lost 5 bases, and 2 bases stayed unmatched. Germline V gene lookup returns CDR1 MGHRA and CDR2 YSYEKL. This CDR3 spans 16 amino acids. The chain's CDR3 is CASSQGDRGRTGELFF. The CDR3 DNA follows: TGCGCCAGCAGCCAAGGGGACAGGGGGCGAACCGGGGAGCTGTTTTTT.

This rearrangement joins TRBV7-2 to TRBJ2-1, with TRBD2 as a possible D gene (6 bases). This CDR3 has 13 residues. Per the germline V gene, CDR1 is SGHTA and CDR2 is FQGNSA. V lost 4 bases to trimming and J lost 7 bases, with 11 bases between them. CDR3 nucleotides: TGTGCCAGCAGCTCAGCTCGGGGGAATGAGCAGTTCTTC. This codes for CASSSARGNEQFF.

The rearrangement joins TRBV5-4 to TRBJ2-1; possibly TRBD2 for D (5 bases). V dropped 0 bases and J dropped 0 bases, with 13 bases sitting between them. The CDR3 loop spans 17 amino acids. The germline CDR1 and CDR2 sequences are SGHNT and YYREEE (reference sequence). CDR3 sequence: CASSLVGSGSSYNEQFF. CDR3 bases: TGTGCCAGCAGCTTGGTAGGATCGGGAAGCTCCTACAATGAGCAGTTCTTC. Combining the CDR3 with reference TRBV5-4 and TRBJ2-1 gives the whole variable domain ETGVTQSPTHLIKTRGQQVTLRCSSQSGHNTVSWYQQALGQGPQFIFQYYREEENGRGNFPPRFSGLQFPNYSSELNVNALELDDSALYLCASSLVGSGSSYNEQFFGPGTRLTVL.

The chain is built from TRBV7-7 and TRBJ2-3; TRBD2 matches 8 bases. Germline V gene data show CDR1 as SSHAT and CDR2 as FNYEAQ (reference sequence). The CDR3 runs to 14 residues. Trimming cost V 5 bases and J 4 bases; bases outside gene matches: 5. The CDR3 protein is CASSPAGEADTQYF. The CDR3 bases are TGTGCCAGCAGCCCAGCGGGGGAAGCAGATACGCAGTATTTT. The variable domain in full, with the rest retrieved from reference TRBV7-7 and TRBJ2-3, is GAGVSQSPRYKVTKRGQDVTLRCDPISSHATLYWYQQALGQGPEFLTYFNYEAQPDKSGLPSDRFSAERPEGSISTLTIQRTEQRDSAMYRCASSPAGEADTQYFGPGTRLTVL.

The chain uses TRBV25-1 and TRBJ2-6; TRBD1 matches at 9 bases. Germline assignment: CDR1 MGHDK and CDR2 SYGVNS. Losses at the gene ends were 2 bases for V and 2 bases for J; bases not matched to a gene: 4. This CDR3 region has 17 residues. CDR3 protein: CASSEDHRGPGANVLTF. CDR3 DNA sequence: TGTGCCAGCAGTGAAGACCACAGGGGGCCTGGGGCCAACGTCCTGACTTTC.

This clone showed up just a few times. The CDR3 DNA follows: TGTGCCAGCAGCTTAGTCCCAACCGACAGGGAGTACACCATATATTTT. It yields the protein CASSLVPTDREYTIYF. V and J are TRBV5-5 and TRBJ1-3, with TRBD1 matching over 7 bases. The trim removed 2 bases at V and 8 bases at J, leaving 13 bases unmatched. Per the germline V gene, CDR1 is SGHKS and CDR2 is YYEKEE (reference sequence). CDR3 length equals 16 residues.

The chain is built from TRBV5-5 and TRBJ2-7; TRBD1 matches 12 bases. CDR3 size: 15 residues. J was trimmed by 7 bases and V by 4 bases; bases with no gene match: 9. Looked up from germline, CDR1 is SGHKS and CDR2 is YYEKEE (reference sequence). The CDR3 loop is CASSQPGQGAREQYF. DNA for the CDR3: TGTGCCAGCAGCCAACCGGGACAGGGGGCTCGGGAGCAGTACTTC.

The J gene is TRBJ2-7, the V gene TRBV5-4; tentatively, D is TRBD1 (6 bases). CDR1 is SGHNT, CDR2 YYREEE, per germline (reference sequence). The CDR3 consists of 15 residues. V was cut by 4 bases and J by 5 bases, with 19 bases left in between. DNA of the CDR3: TGTGCCAGCAGCCCGGAGGTGACAGGAGGCCACGAGCAGTACTTC. This translates into CASSPEVTGGHEQYF. The variable domain in full, completed from reference TRBV5-4 and TRBJ2-7, reads ETGVTQSPTHLIKTRGQQVTLRCSSQSGHNTVSWYQQALGQGPQFIFQYYREEENGRGNFPPRFSGLQFPNYSSELNVNALELDDSALYLCASSPEVTGGHEQYFGPGTRLTVT.

Here the CDR3 reads CASSPGHYYGYTF. CDR3 nucleotides: TGTGCCAGCAGTCCGGGACATTACTATGGCTACACCTTC. The V call is TRBV25-1, the J call TRBJ1-2; tentative D call: TRBD1 (6 bases). Germline V gives CDR1 MGHDK, CDR2 SYGVNS. The CDR3 is 13 amino acids. The germline V and J ends were trimmed by 5 bases and 3 bases, with 10 bases remaining between them.

This clone has only one observation. CDR3 region: CASSLGGGHGELFF. CDR3 in DNA: TGTGCCAGCAGCTTAGGGGGGGGTCACGGGGAGCTGTTTTTT. The V call is TRBV7-2, the J call TRBJ2-2, with 7 bases fitting TRBD2. Germline V gene data show CDR1 as SGHTA and CDR2 as FQGNSA. Unmatched junction bases numbered 3, after V lost 1 base and J lost 7 bases. The CDR3 sequence is 14 residues long. The full variable domain, with the rest looked up from reference TRBV7-2 and TRBJ2-2, is GAGVSQSPSNKVTEKGKDVELRCDPISGHTALYWYRQSLGQGLEFLIYFQGNSAPDKSGLPSDRFSAERTGGSVSTLTIQRTQQEDSAVYLCASSLGGGHGELFFGEGSRLTVL.

The V and J genes are TRBV9 and TRBJ2-5; TRBD1 matches at 10 bases. There are 15 residues in the CDR3. Germline V gene sequence: CDR1 SGDLS, CDR2 YYNGEE. V lost 4 bases, J lost 1 base, and 4 bases stayed unmatched. The CDR3 spells CASSPRTGGQETQYF. In DNA form, the CDR3 reads TGTGCCAGCAGCCCCCGGACAGGGGGCCAAGAGACCCAGTACTTC.

This clone was detected only a few times. The chain couples TRBV29-1 to TRBJ2-3; 9 nucleotides agree with TRBD1. The CDR3 is made up of 14 amino acids. V lost 7 bases, J lost 5 bases, and 10 bases stayed unmatched. Germline CDR1 reads SQVTM; CDR2 reads ANQGSEA. CDR3 residues: CSAQSRDRVDTQYF. CDR3 DNA sequence: TGCAGCGCCCAGTCCCGGGACAGGGTAGATACGCAGTATTTT.

The rearrangement uses TRBV19 and TRBJ2-7; TRBD2 is a possible D gene (6 bases). The V and J ends lost 0 bases and 4 bases respectively, with 13 bases between them. The CDR3 is 15 amino acids. Germline CDR1 reads LNHDA; CDR2 reads SQIVND (reference sequence). The CDR3 reads CASSIDDGGLYEQYF. CDR3 DNA: TGTGCCAGTAGTATAGACGATGGGGGACTGTACGAGCAGTACTTC.

V and J are TRBV11-2 and TRBJ2-7, with D possibly matching TRBD2 (6 bases). Per the germline V gene, CDR1 is SGHAT and CDR2 is FQNNGV. CDR3 length equals 14 residues. With 1 base removed from V and 3 bases from J, the gap between germline ends came to 10 bases. Here the CDR3 DNA reads TGTGCCAGCAGCTTAGTCGCTAGCGTCTACGAGCAGTACTTC. This encodes CASSLVASVYEQYF. Full variable domain (remainder filled in from reference TRBV11-2 and TRBJ2-7): EAGVAQSPRYKIIEKRQSVAFWCNPISGHATLYWYQQILGQGPKLLIQFQNNGVVDDSQLPKDRFSAERLKGVDSTLKIQPAKLEDSAVYLCASSLVASVYEQYFGPGTRLTVT.

The chain carries TRBV9 and TRBJ1-5; tentative D call: TRBD1 (5 bases). Per the germline V gene, CDR1 is SGDLS and CDR2 is YYNGEE. The ends were cut back, 4 bases at V and 5 bases at J, with 16 bases in the middle. The CDR3 extends over 15 amino acids. CDR3 sequence reads: CASSLTGDGHQPQHF. The CDR3 nucleotides read TGTGCCAGCAGCCTCACAGGTGATGGGCATCAGCCCCAGCATTTT.

V is TRBV2 and J is TRBJ1-1; D not resolved. V was pared by 2 bases and J by 0 bases, with 13 bases between. The CDR3 runs 16 residues. The germline gives CDR1 SNHLY, CDR2 FYNNEI. The CDR3 is CASSEPHVEMNTEAFF. The CDR3 DNA is TGTGCCAGCAGTGAACCCCACGTCGAGATGAACACTGAAGCTTTCTTT.

The V gene is TRBV7-3, the J gene TRBJ2-1, with a tentative D call TRBD1 (7 bases). The CDR3 totals 15 residues. Per the germline V gene, CDR1 is SGHTA and CDR2 is FQGTGA. The germline V and J ends were trimmed by 2 bases and 6 bases, with 14 bases remaining between them. The CDR3 DNA is TGTGCCAGCAGCTTAGCGGGACAGAGTGGCAATGAGCAGTTCTTC. This codes for CASSLAGQSGNEQFF. The whole variable domain, remainder taken from reference TRBV7-3 and TRBJ2-1, is GAGVSQTPSNKVTEKGKYVELRCDPISGHTALYWYRQSLGQGPEFLIYFQGTGAADDSGLPNDRFFAVRPEGSVSTLKIQRTERGDSAVYLCASSLAGQSGNEQFFGPGTRLTVL.

The genes are TRBV6-5 and TRBJ2-5; 8 nucleotides align to TRBD1. CDR3 length: 16 amino acids. The V and J ends lost 4 bases and 5 bases, in that order; junction bases with no gene match: 12. Germline CDR1 and CDR2: MNHEY and SVGAGI. The CDR3 reads CASSSHQGAVRETQYF. The CDR3 DNA follows: TGTGCCAGCAGTTCCCACCAGGGGGCAGTTCGGGAGACCCAGTACTTC.

The V and J genes are TRBV7-9 and TRBJ1-2, with D maybe TRBD1 (6 bases). V lost 5 bases and J lost 0, with 16 bases in between. Per the germline V gene, CDR1 is SEHNR and CDR2 is FQNEAQ (reference sequence). The CDR3 is 16 residues long. The CDR3 reads CASSKLLQGTNYGYTF. Here the CDR3 DNA reads TGTGCCAGCAGCAAACTCCTACAGGGTACTAACTATGGCTACACCTTC.

V and J are TRBV27 and TRBJ1-5; no clear D gene. This CDR3 has 14 amino acids. Germline CDR1 is MNHEY and CDR2 is SMNVEV (reference sequence). V was cut by 2 bases and J by 5 bases, with 10 bases left in between. This CDR3 reads CASSLVPSYQPQHF. The CDR3 DNA follows: TGTGCCAGCAGTTTAGTCCCGAGCTATCAGCCCCAGCATTTT.

The J gene is TRBJ1-6, the V gene TRBV6-5, with D possibly being TRBD1 (5 bases). Per germline, CDR1 MNHEY and CDR2 SVGAGI. This CDR3 contains 15 residues. V dropped 5 bases and J dropped 6 bases, with 14 bases sitting between them. The CDR3 nucleotides are TGTGCCAGCAGTAAACCAGGGAATTTTAATTCACCCCTCCACTTT. Protein sequence: CASSKPGNFNSPLHF.